The present entry profiles one T cell receptor beta chain with its context. The target antigen is unknown. These data come from a study of T cell responses to AZD1222 COVID-19 vaccine. Study findings and constraints: Of spike-specific TCRs, nearly half reportedly target regions left unmutated in variants.

The assay was immunoSEQ multiplex PCR, and TCRdb's table has in-frame clones only and misses some. The repertoire holds 98,000 or so clones, with roughly 86% as singletons. Samples with a second dose at about 4 or about 12 weeks were pooled together. Per germline, CDR1 MDHEN and CDR2 SYDVKM. The CDR3 extends over 13 amino acids. The V end was cut by 6 bases, the J end by 7 bases, with 15 bases between. The TCR sequence derives from an adult who received the AZD1222 COVID-19 vaccine. Sequenced here: peripheral blood, sampled 28 days after the second AZD1222 dose. This chain links TRBV28 with TRBJ1-2, with no clear D. CDR3 nucleotide sequence: TGTGCCAGCAGCTCAGACCCGGTCCTTGGCTACACCTTC. Translation gives CASSSDPVLGYTF.